A single sample is the source of the 13 T cell receptor beta chains below, sequenced in a study of shared clonotypes between healthy human individuals. Some clones are missing from TCRdb's copy, which holds only in-frame ones; the method was immunoSEQ multiplex PCR. The sample yields 2,500,000 or so clones, around 90% seen once. Sample: naive CD4+ T cells from PBMCs. Documented subset: CD45RA+ positively selected. The source of these receptors is a man aged 18 to 29 in good health. Some clones in this sample may be carry-over from other donors' samples.

J is TRBJ2-5 and V is TRBV5-1; D possibly corresponds to TRBD2 (6 bases). Germline V gene lookup returns CDR1 SGHRS and CDR2 YFSETQ. The CDR3 totals 14 residues. Trimming removed 4 bases at V and 5 bases at J, with 15 bases between. The CDR3 is CASSVSGLSETQYF. In nucleotides, the CDR3 is TGCGCCAGCAGCGTTAGCGGCCTTTCCGAGACCCAGTACTTC.

The chain is built from TRBV5-8 and TRBJ2-1; D is unclear. The V and J ends lost 2 bases and 5 bases respectively, with 14 bases between them. The CDR3 is made up of 15 amino acids. Per the germline V gene, CDR1 is SGHTS and CDR2 is YDEGEE. The chain's CDR3 is CASSFGTLPNNEQFF. CDR3 nucleotide sequence: TGTGCCAGCAGCTTTGGCACGCTCCCCAACAATGAGCAGTTCTTC.

V and J are TRBV30 and TRBJ1-2, with D perhaps TRBD1 (5 bases). CDR3 length: 16 amino acids. CDR1 GTSNPN and CDR2 SVGIG come from the germline V gene (reference sequence). V was pared by 2 bases and J by 3 bases, with 19 bases between. The CDR3 nucleotides are TGTGCCTGGAGTTGGGGCATTGGGATGGTAGACTATGGCTACACCTTC. Translated: CAWSWGIGMVDYGYTF.

The chain links TRBV5-1 to TRBJ1-1; 8 nucleotides match TRBD1. The CDR3 consists of 17 residues. The germline V gene encodes CDR1 SGHRS and CDR2 YFSETQ. The ends lost 4 bases at V and 4 bases at J; junction bases unmatched: 15. The CDR3 reads CASSPETRTTGGTEAFF. The CDR3 DNA is TGCGCCAGCAGCCCCGAAACCAGAACAACAGGGGGCACTGAAGCTTTCTTT.

V and J are TRBV5-1 and TRBJ2-7; tentatively, D is TRBD1 (6 bases). V was trimmed by 3 bases and J by 6 bases, leaving 13 bases between them. The CDR3 length is 13 residues. CDR1 is SGHRS, CDR2 YFSETQ, per germline. As DNA, the CDR3 is TGCGCCAGCAGCTGGGCGGTGGGGGCCGAGCAGTACTTC. It yields the protein CASSWAVGAEQYF. The complete variable domain, with remaining parts taken from reference TRBV5-1 and TRBJ2-7, reads KAGVTQTPRYLIKTRGQQVTLSCSPISGHRSVSWYQQTPGQGLQFLFEYFSETQRNKGNFPGRFSGRQFSNSRSEMNVSTLELGDSALYLCASSWAVGAEQYFGPGTRLTVT.

This clone has just a few counts. The chain recombines TRBV27 with TRBJ1-2; 7 bases are a match to TRBD1. The CDR3 has 17 amino acids. The J segment lost 4 bases and the V segment lost 4 bases, leaving 15 bases of the junction unmatched. Germline V gene lookup returns CDR1 MNHEY and CDR2 SMNVEV (reference sequence). Here the CDR3 reads CASSSRQGSPSSYGYTF. Written as DNA, the CDR3 is TGTGCCAGCAGTTCCCGACAGGGTTCCCCCTCGAGCTATGGCTACACCTTC.

This clone has a handful of counts. The V call is TRBV2, the J call TRBJ1-1; no clear D. Trimming cost V 2 bases and J 5 bases, with 6 bases left between them. CDR3 size: 12 residues. CDR1 and CDR2 from the germline V gene are SNHLY and FYNNEI. This chain's CDR3 is CASSELQTEAFF. In nucleotides, the CDR3 is TGTGCCAGCAGTGAATTGCAGACTGAAGCTTTCTTT.

The chain uses TRBV2 and TRBJ1-4; D remains ambiguous. The germline V gene has CDR1 SNHLY and CDR2 FYNNEI. The CDR3 extends over 13 amino acids. V was pared by 5 bases and J by 9 bases, with 13 bases between. The CDR3 loop is CASSLGQPKKLFF. The CDR3 DNA is TGTGCCAGCAGTCTCGGCCAGCCGAAAAAACTGTTTTTT.

The chain recombines TRBV19 with TRBJ2-7; TRBD2 matches at 8 bases. Per germline, CDR1 LNHDA and CDR2 SQIVND (reference sequence). The J segment lost 4 bases and the V segment lost 0 bases, leaving 5 bases of the junction unmatched. The CDR3 is 15 amino acids. The CDR3 protein is CASSIEAGVYYEQYF. As DNA, the CDR3 is TGTGCCAGTAGTATAGAAGCGGGAGTTTATTACGAGCAGTACTTC.

The chain links TRBV28 to TRBJ2-5; 7 nucleotides line up with TRBD1. CDR1 MDHEN and CDR2 SYDVKM come from the germline V gene. CDR3 length: 14 residues. J was trimmed by 4 bases and V by 5 bases; bases with no gene match: 7. The CDR3 region has the DNA TGTGCCAGCAGTCCGGGACAGCTCGTAGAGACCCAGTACTTC. Protein product: CASSPGQLVETQYF.

This chain links TRBV9 with TRBJ2-3; 11 nucleotides align to TRBD2. Germline V gives CDR1 SGDLS, CDR2 YYNGEE. The CDR3 runs to 16 residues. With V trimmed by 4 bases and J by 4 bases, 8 bases remained unmatched. CDR3 protein: CASSILNSGRADTQYF. In DNA form, the CDR3 reads TGTGCCAGCAGCATACTAAATAGCGGGAGGGCAGATACGCAGTATTTT.

The J gene is TRBJ1-2, the V gene TRBV18, with no clear D. Germline CDR1 reads KGHSH; CDR2 reads LQKENI. Between the trimmed V and J ends, which lost 3 bases and 8 bases, there was a span of 10 bases. CDR3 length: 12 residues. The CDR3, as DNA: TGTGCCAGCTCACCCATGGACCGAGGCTACACCTTC. As protein: CASSPMDRGYTF.

This chain uses TRBV6-6 with TRBJ2-1, with TRBD1 identical over 8 bases. The CDR3 sequence is 13 residues long. Germline V gives CDR1 MNHNY, CDR2 SVGAGI (reference sequence). The V gene end was trimmed by 6 bases and the J gene end by 3 bases; junction bases not matched to a gene: 1. CDR3 sequence: CASRGQGYNEQFF. CDR3 nucleotides: TGTGCCAGCAGAGGACAGGGCTACAATGAGCAGTTCTTC.